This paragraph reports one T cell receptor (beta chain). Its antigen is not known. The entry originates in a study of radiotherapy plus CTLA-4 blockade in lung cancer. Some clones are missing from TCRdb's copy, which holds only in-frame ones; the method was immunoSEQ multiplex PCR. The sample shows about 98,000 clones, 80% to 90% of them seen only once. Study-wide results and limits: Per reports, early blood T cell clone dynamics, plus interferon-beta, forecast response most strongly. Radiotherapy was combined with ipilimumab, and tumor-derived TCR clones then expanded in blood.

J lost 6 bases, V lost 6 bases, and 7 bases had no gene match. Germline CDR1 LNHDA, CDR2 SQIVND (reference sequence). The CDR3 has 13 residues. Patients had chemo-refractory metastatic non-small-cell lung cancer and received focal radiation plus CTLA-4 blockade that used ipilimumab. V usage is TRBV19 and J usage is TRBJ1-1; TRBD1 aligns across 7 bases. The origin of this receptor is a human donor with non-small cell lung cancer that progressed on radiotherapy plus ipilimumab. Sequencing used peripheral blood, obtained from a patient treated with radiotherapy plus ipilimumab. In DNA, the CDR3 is TGTGCCAGTAGCCAACAGGGGCTGGCTGAAGCTTTCTTT. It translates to CASSQQGLAEAFF.